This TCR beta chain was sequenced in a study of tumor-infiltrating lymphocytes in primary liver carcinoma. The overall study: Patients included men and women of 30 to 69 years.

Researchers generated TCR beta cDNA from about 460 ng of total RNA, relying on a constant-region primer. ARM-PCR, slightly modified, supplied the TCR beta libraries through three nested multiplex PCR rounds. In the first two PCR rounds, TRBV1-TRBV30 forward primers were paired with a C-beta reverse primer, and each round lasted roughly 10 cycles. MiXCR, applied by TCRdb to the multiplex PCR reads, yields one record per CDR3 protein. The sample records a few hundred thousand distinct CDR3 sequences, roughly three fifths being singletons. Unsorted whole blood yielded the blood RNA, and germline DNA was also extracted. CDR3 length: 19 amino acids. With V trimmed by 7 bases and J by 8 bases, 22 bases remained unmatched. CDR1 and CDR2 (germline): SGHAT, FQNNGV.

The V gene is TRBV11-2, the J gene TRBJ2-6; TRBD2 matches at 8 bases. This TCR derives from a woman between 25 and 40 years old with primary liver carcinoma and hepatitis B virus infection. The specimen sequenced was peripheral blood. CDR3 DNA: TGTGCCAGCAACTCACGGTCGACTAGCGAGAGCTCTTGGACCAACGTCCTGACTTTC. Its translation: CASNSRSTSESSWTNVLTF.